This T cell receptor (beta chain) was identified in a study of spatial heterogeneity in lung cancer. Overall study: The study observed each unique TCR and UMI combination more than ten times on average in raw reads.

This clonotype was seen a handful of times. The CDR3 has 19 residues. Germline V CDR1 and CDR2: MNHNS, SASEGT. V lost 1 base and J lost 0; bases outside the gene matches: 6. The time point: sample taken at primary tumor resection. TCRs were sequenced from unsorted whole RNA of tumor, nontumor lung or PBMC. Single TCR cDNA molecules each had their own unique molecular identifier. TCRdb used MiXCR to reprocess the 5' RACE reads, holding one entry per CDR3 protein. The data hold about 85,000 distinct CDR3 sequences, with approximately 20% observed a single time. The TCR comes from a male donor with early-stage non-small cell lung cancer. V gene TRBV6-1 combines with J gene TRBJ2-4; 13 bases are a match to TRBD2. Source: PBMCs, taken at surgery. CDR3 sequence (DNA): TGTGCCAGCAGTGAAGGACTAGCGGGAGGCACCCTAGCCAAAAACATTCAGTACTTC. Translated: CASSEGLAGGTLAKNIQYF.